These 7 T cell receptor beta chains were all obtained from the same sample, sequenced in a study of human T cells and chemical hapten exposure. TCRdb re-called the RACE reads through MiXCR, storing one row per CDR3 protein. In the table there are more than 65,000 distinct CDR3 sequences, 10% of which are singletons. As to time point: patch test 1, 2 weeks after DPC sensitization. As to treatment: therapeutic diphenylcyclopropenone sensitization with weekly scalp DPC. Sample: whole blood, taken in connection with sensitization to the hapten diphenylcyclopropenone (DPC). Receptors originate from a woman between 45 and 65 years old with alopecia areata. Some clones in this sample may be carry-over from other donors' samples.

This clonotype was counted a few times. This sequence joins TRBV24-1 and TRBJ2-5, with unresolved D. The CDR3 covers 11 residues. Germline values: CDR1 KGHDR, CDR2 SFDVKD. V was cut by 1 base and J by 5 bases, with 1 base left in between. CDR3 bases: TGTGCCACCAGTGATTTCGAGACCCAGTACTTC. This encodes CATSDFETQYF.

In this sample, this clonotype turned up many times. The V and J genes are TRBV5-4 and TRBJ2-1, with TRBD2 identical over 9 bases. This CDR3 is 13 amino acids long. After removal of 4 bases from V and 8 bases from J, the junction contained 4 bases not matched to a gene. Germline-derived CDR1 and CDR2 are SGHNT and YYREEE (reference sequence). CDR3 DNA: TGTGCCAGCAGCCCGGGGACTAGCTATGAGCAGTTCTTC. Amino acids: CASSPGTSYEQFF. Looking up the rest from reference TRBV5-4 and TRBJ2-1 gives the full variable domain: ETGVTQSPTHLIKTRGQQVTLRCSSQSGHNTVSWYQQALGQGPQFIFQYYREEENGRGNFPPRFSGLQFPNYSSELNVNALELDDSALYLCASSPGTSYEQFFGPGTRLTVL.

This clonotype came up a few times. The DNA of the CDR3 is TGTGCCAGCAGAGAGACTAGCGCGCCCCGGGAGACCCAGTACTTC. Translation gives CASRETSAPRETQYF. The chain combines TRBV6-6 with TRBJ2-5, with 8 bases lining up with TRBD2. With V trimmed by 6 bases and J by 5 bases, 11 bases remained unmatched. CDR3 length: 15 residues. Germline V CDR1 and CDR2: MNHNY, SVGAGI (reference sequence).

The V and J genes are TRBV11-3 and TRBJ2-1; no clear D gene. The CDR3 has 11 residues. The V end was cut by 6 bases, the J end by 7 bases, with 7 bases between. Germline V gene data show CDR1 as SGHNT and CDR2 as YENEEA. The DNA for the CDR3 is TGTGCCAGCAGGGCCGAAAATGAGCAGTTCTTC. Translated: CASRAENEQFF.

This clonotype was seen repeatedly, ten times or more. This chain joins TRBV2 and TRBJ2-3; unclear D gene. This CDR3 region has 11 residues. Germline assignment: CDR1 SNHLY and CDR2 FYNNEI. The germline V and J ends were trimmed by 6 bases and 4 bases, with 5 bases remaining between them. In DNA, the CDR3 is TGTGCCAGCAGGGGTCCAGATACGCAGTATTTT. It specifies CASRGPDTQYF. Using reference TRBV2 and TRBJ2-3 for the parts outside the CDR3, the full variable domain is EPEVTQTPSHQVTQMGQEVILRCVPISNHLYFYWYRQILGQKVEFLVSFYNNEISEKSEIFDDQFSVERPDGSNFTLKIRSTKLEDSAMYFCASRGPDTQYFGPGTRLTVL.

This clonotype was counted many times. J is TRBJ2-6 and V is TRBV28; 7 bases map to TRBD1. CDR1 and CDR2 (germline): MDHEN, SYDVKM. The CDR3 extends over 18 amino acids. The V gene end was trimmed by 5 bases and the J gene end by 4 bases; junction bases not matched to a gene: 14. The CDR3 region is CASSRTASTGRGANVLTF. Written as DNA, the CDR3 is TGTGCCAGCAGTCGCACTGCCTCGACAGGGAGAGGGGCCAACGTCCTGACTTTC.

The CDR3 DNA is TGTGCCAGCAGTTTATGGGACAGGGAAGAGACCCAGTACTTC. Translation: CASSLWDREETQYF. The chain joins TRBV28 to TRBJ2-5, with 8 bases matching TRBD1. CDR1 and CDR2 (germline): MDHEN, SYDVKM. The CDR3 has 14 amino acids. The J segment lost 3 bases and the V segment lost 0 bases, leaving 0 bases of the junction unmatched.